The next 30 T cell receptor beta chains were all read from a single sample in a study of blood T cells in healthy people across ages. The authors ran a second PCR of about 6 to 11 cycles using a sample-barcoded 5' primer and a J-beta primer mix. A single record per CDR3 protein comes from TCRdb applying MiXCR to the 5' RACE reads. Seen here are roughly 730,000 distinct CDR3 sequences, 45% to 70% observed once, and the top ten hold around a quarter. The sample consisted of blood. The receptors originated from a man in his forties in good health.

This clonotype occurred a few times. The chain links TRBV15 to TRBJ2-7; TRBD1 is a possible D gene (5 bases). The germline gives CDR1 LNHNV, CDR2 YYDKDF (reference sequence). V lost 1 base and J lost 0, with 7 bases in between. The CDR3 extends over 14 amino acids. CDR3 sequence (DNA): TGTGCCACCAGCAGAGCGCAGGGCTCCTACGAGCAGTACTTC. Translating it yields CATSRAQGSYEQYF.

The chain has TRBV19 and TRBJ2-7, with D possibly TRBD1 on 6 matching bases. The CDR3 length is 15 residues. Germline loops: CDR1 LNHDA, CDR2 SQIVND (reference sequence). V shed 1 base and J shed 0 bases, with 10 bases lying between them. This CDR3 is CASSIGGPDSYEQYF. In DNA, the CDR3 is TGTGCCAGTAGTATAGGGGGGCCGGACTCCTACGAGCAGTACTTC.

The rearrangement uses TRBV20-1 and TRBJ2-5; 7 bases align to TRBD2. CDR1 is DFQATT and CDR2 is SNEGSKA in the germline V gene (reference sequence). The trim removed 4 bases at V and 5 bases at J, leaving 13 bases unmatched. This CDR3 region has 15 residues. In nucleotides, the CDR3 is TGCAGTGCTAACGGACTAGTCGCCTCCGAGGAGACCCAGTACTTC. It is translated as CSANGLVASEETQYF.

This clonotype has a count of ten or more. This chain connects TRBV7-9 to TRBJ1-2; D call uncertain. This CDR3 comprises 13 residues. V dropped 5 bases and J dropped 4 bases, with 11 bases sitting between them. Germline assignment: CDR1 SEHNR and CDR2 FQNEAQ (reference sequence). The CDR3 DNA reads TGTGCCAGCAGCCCTGGTCAGACCTATGGCTACACCTTC. Encoded protein: CASSPGQTYGYTF.

The table lists this clonotype with a few counts. The chain combines TRBV29-1 with TRBJ2-3; D ambiguous. The germline V gene has CDR1 SQVTM and CDR2 ANQGSEA. V lost 4 bases, J lost 0 bases, and 8 bases lay in between. The CDR3 consists of 13 residues. In nucleotides, the CDR3 is TGCAGCGTTGGACACATAAGCACAGATACGCAGTATTTT. This sequence encodes CSVGHISTDTQYF.

This clonotype was observed a single time. The chain combines TRBV7-2 with TRBJ1-4, with unresolved D. The germline gives CDR1 SGHTA, CDR2 FQGNSA. Trimming took off 4 bases at V and 2 bases at J, with 5 bases between the two ends. This CDR3 region has 13 residues. The CDR3 reads CASSWETNEKLFF. The CDR3 DNA sequence: TGTGCCAGCAGCTGGGAGACTAATGAAAAACTGTTTTTT.

The gene calls are TRBV4-3 and TRBJ1-5; TRBD1 agrees at 7 bases. Per germline, CDR1 LGHNA and CDR2 YSLEER. V was pared by 1 base and J by 1 base, with 7 bases of the junction left unmatched. The CDR3 sequence is 17 residues long. CDR3 protein: CASSQVLGGSSNQPQHF. The CDR3 nucleotides are TGCGCCAGCAGCCAAGTTCTAGGGGGCAGCAGCAATCAGCCCCAGCATTTT.

This sequence joins TRBV7-9 and TRBJ2-1, with TRBD2 matching over 10 bases. V lost 1 base to trimming and J lost 6 bases; unmatched junction nucleotides: 6. CDR1 is SEHNR, CDR2 FQNEAQ, per germline (reference sequence). This CDR3 has 16 amino acids. CDR3 DNA: TGTGCCAGCAGCTTAGAGGGGCCTAGCGGGAGCAATGAGCAGTTCTTC. Protein: CASSLEGPSGSNEQFF.

This chain joins TRBV27 and TRBJ2-4; D is ambiguous. The assigned J gene may be wrong: the sequence end matches TRBJ2-7 better. Germline V gene sequence: CDR1 MNHEY, CDR2 SMNVEV (reference sequence). This CDR3 is 13 amino acids long. CDR3 sequence (DNA): TGTGCCAGCAGTGTGCAAGCGCCCTACGAGCAGTACTTC. The encoded protein is CASSVQAPYEQYF.

The V call is TRBV7-2, the J call TRBJ2-5; D possibly corresponds to TRBD2 (6 bases). Between the trimmed V and J ends, which lost 4 bases and 5 bases, there was a span of 20 bases. The length of the CDR3 is 16 residues. Per the germline V gene, CDR1 is SGHTA and CDR2 is FQGNSA. The CDR3 is CASSWASVGLRETQYF. The CDR3 DNA reads as TGTGCCAGCAGCTGGGCTAGCGTGGGGCTTAGGGAGACCCAGTACTTC. The whole variable domain, filled in from reference TRBV7-2 and TRBJ2-5, reads GAGVSQSPSNKVTEKGKDVELRCDPISGHTALYWYRQSLGQGLEFLIYFQGNSAPDKSGLPSDRFSAERTGGSVSTLTIQRTQQEDSAVYLCASSWASVGLRETQYFGPGTRLLVL.

This clonotype was found once. The chain recombines TRBV9 with TRBJ2-3; D uncertain. Trimming stripped 7 bases from V and 5 bases from J, with 11 bases between. This CDR3 contains 12 residues. Germline values: CDR1 SGDLS, CDR2 YYNGEE. The CDR3 region has the DNA TGTGCCAGCGGGCGACGAAGAGATACGCAGTATTTT. This translates into CASGRRRDTQYF.

The chain carries TRBV24-1 and TRBJ2-4; D tentatively reads TRBD1 or TRBD2 (5 bases each). The assigned J gene may be wrong: the sequence end matches TRBJ2-7 better. The CDR3 totals 14 residues. Per germline, CDR1 KGHDR and CDR2 SFDVKD. CDR3 DNA sequence: TGTGCCACCAGTGATCGGGACCCAGCCTACGAGCAGTACTTC. It yields the protein CATSDRDPAYEQYF.

The chain employs TRBV7-9 and TRBJ1-1; 9 positions agree with TRBD1. Germline V lookup: CDR1 SEHNR, CDR2 FQNEAQ (reference sequence). V was pared by 0 bases and J by 3 bases, with 11 bases of the junction left unmatched. The CDR3 contains 18 residues. CDR3 amino acids: CASSLAPGTGIVDTEAFF. CDR3 coding DNA: TGTGCCAGCAGCTTAGCGCCCGGGACAGGGATTGTGGACACTGAAGCTTTCTTT.

CDR3 in DNA: TGCAGTGCTGTGGACTTTGGTAATGAAAAACTGTTTTTT. Translating it yields CSAVDFGNEKLFF. The chain links TRBV20-1 to TRBJ1-4; no definite D call. Germline V gene data show CDR1 as DFQATT and CDR2 as SNEGSKA (reference sequence). V lost 5 bases, J lost 4 bases, and 11 bases lay in between. This CDR3 spans 13 amino acids.

This chain uses TRBV6-1 with TRBJ2-3, with D tentatively TRBD1 or TRBD2 (6 bases each). The CDR3 consists of 15 residues. Per the germline V gene, CDR1 is MNHNS and CDR2 is SASEGT. The V end was cut by 7 bases, the J end by 2 bases, with 16 bases between. CDR3 region: CASKVDRRVTDTQYF. The CDR3, as DNA: TGTGCCAGCAAGGTTGACAGGAGGGTCACAGATACGCAGTATTTT.

The V and J genes are TRBV12-3 or TRBV12-4 and TRBJ1-1; no firm D call. V lost 3 bases, J lost 8 bases, and 19 bases lay in between. The CDR3 contains 15 residues. CDR3 region: CASSFSNSLNKEAFF. The CDR3 bases are TGTGCCAGCAGTTTTAGTAACTCTCTGAACAAGGAAGCTTTCTTT.

This clonotype was seen ten or more times. Sequence at one end of the junction differs from germline and may be a read error. The rearrangement uses TRBV12-3 or TRBV12-4 and TRBJ2-1, with D perhaps matching TRBD1 (5 bases). CDR3 size: 12 residues. Here the CDR3 reads CASSLGVNEQFF. CDR3 DNA sequence: TGTGCCAGCAGCTTAGGGGTCAATGAGCAGTTCTTC.

This clonotype occurred a few times. The gene calls are TRBV4-3 and TRBJ2-1; maybe TRBD1 (6 bases). The germline V and J ends were trimmed by 3 bases and 1 base, with 19 bases remaining between them. CDR3 size: 18 residues. Germline-derived CDR1 and CDR2 are LGHNA and YSLEER. This chain's CDR3 is CASSQDAYRATSYNEQFF. Written as DNA, the CDR3 is TGCGCCAGCAGCCAGGACGCCTACAGGGCGACGTCCTACAATGAGCAGTTCTTC.

The chain combines TRBV4-3 with TRBJ2-7; D is unresolved. Germline-derived CDR1 and CDR2 are LGHNA and YSLEER. The CDR3 is made up of 14 amino acids. V dropped 7 bases and J dropped 0 bases, with 13 bases sitting between them. CDR3 loop: CASNPRVNSYEQYF. The CDR3 DNA reads TGCGCCAGCAACCCCCGGGTAAACTCCTACGAGCAGTACTTC.

J is TRBJ2-1 and V is TRBV9; 12 positions match TRBD1. V gave up 2 bases and J gave up 3 bases; unmatched junction bases: 12. CDR1 and CDR2 (germline): SGDLS, YYNGEE. This CDR3 is built from 19 residues. The chain's CDR3 is CASSVPGTGGCLDYNEQFF. The CDR3 region has the DNA TGTGCCAGCAGCGTTCCCGGGACAGGGGGCTGTTTGGACTACAATGAGCAGTTCTTC.

The V call is TRBV9, the J call TRBJ2-4; 8 bases line up with TRBD2. TRBJ2-5 matches the DNA end more closely, so the J call is doubtful. CDR1 and CDR2 from the germline V gene are SGDLS and YYNGEE. The CDR3 totals 16 residues. CDR3 sequence: CASSVGVAGIEETQYF. DNA for the CDR3: TGTGCCAGCAGCGTGGGGGTAGCGGGAATTGAAGAGACCCAGTACTTC.

The chain has TRBV27 and TRBJ1-1; the match to TRBD1 covers 7 bases. The CDR3 is 14 amino acids. The V gene's germline CDR1 is MNHEY and CDR2 SMNVEV (reference sequence). V dropped 2 bases and J dropped 5; count of bases not matched to a gene: 5. The CDR3 sequence: CASSLGYRGTEAFF. The CDR3 DNA is TGTGCCAGCAGTTTAGGATACAGGGGTACTGAAGCTTTCTTT.

The V and J genes are TRBV29-1 and TRBJ2-1, with 9 positions matching TRBD1. The CDR3 length is 14 residues. The ends lost 8 bases at V and 7 bases at J; junction bases unmatched: 12. Per germline, CDR1 SQVTM and CDR2 ANQGSEA. The CDR3 reads CSTREQGARNEQFF. The CDR3 region has the DNA TGCAGCACCCGGGAACAGGGGGCTAGGAATGAGCAGTTCTTC.

This clonotype was observed a few times. The genes are TRBV5-4 and TRBJ1-2, with 8 bases fitting TRBD1. CDR3 size: 15 residues. Losses at the gene ends were 3 bases for V and 4 bases for J; bases not matched to a gene: 8. Germline assignment: CDR1 SGHNT and CDR2 YYREEE (reference sequence). The DNA for the CDR3 is TGTGCCAGCAGCTATCCGACAGGGGTTAGCTATGGCTACACCTTC. Translated, it gives CASSYPTGVSYGYTF. The complete variable domain, with remaining parts taken from reference TRBV5-4 and TRBJ1-2, reads ETGVTQSPTHLIKTRGQQVTLRCSSQSGHNTVSWYQQALGQGPQFIFQYYREEENGRGNFPPRFSGLQFPNYSSELNVNALELDDSALYLCASSYPTGVSYGYTFGSGTRLTVV.

This clonotype was observed a handful of times. The rearrangement links TRBV4-2 to TRBJ1-6, with a weak D call TRBD1 (6 bases). Germline loops: CDR1 LGHNA, CDR2 YNFKEQ. V was cut by 2 bases and J by 7 bases, with 15 bases left in between. The CDR3 sequence is 16 residues long. The CDR3 loop is CASSQSNRVGNSPLHF. CDR3 DNA sequence: TGTGCCAGCAGCCAATCCAACAGGGTTGGAAATTCACCCCTCCACTTT.

This chain uses TRBV7-6 with TRBJ1-1; 8 nucleotides match TRBD1. From germline, CDR1 is SGHVS and CDR2 FNYEAQ. The CDR3 length is 18 residues. Trimming cost V 1 base and J 1 base; bases outside gene matches: 11. The CDR3 region is CASSLGGQGGRRNTEAFF. The CDR3 coding sequence is TGTGCCAGCAGCTTAGGTGGACAGGGTGGACGTCGGAACACTGAAGCTTTCTTT.

The rearrangement links TRBV10-3 to TRBJ2-1; 12 nucleotides agree with TRBD2. The germline V gene encodes CDR1 ENHRY and CDR2 SYGVKD. There are 12 residues in the CDR3. V lost 11 bases to trimming and J lost 9 bases; unmatched junction nucleotides: 5. The CDR3 coding sequence is TGTGCCGCAGGACTAGCGGGGACTGAGCAGTTCTTC. It is translated as CAAGLAGTEQFF.

This clonotype was observed a single time. This rearrangement joins TRBV7-9 to TRBJ2-7; TRBD2 agrees at 13 bases. V shed 5 bases and J 1 base; nucleotides not matched to a gene: 5. From germline, CDR1 is SEHNR and CDR2 FQNEAQ (reference sequence). The CDR3 contains 16 residues. Here the CDR3 reads CASSTRLAGGSYEQYF. The CDR3 DNA is TGTGCCAGCAGCACCAGACTAGCGGGAGGATCCTACGAGCAGTACTTC.

CDR3 protein: CASSKDRGTGIYEQYF. CDR3 sequence (DNA): TGTGCCAGCAGCAAAGATCGCGGGACAGGGATTTACGAGCAGTACTTC. V and J are TRBV7-2 and TRBJ2-7; 9 bases agree with TRBD1. Per germline, CDR1 SGHTA and CDR2 FQGNSA. The CDR3 contains 16 residues. J lost 4 bases, V lost 5 bases, and 12 bases had no gene match. The entire variable domain, with the rest obtained from reference TRBV7-2 and TRBJ2-7, is as follows: GAGVSQSPSNKVTEKGKDVELRCDPISGHTALYWYRQSLGQGLEFLIYFQGNSAPDKSGLPSDRFSAERTGGSVSTLTIQRTQQEDSAVYLCASSKDRGTGIYEQYFGPGTRLTVT.

This clonotype was recorded a few times. V gene TRBV5-1 combines with J gene TRBJ1-1, with 9 bases matching TRBD1. V gave up 0 bases and J gave up 5 bases; unmatched junction bases: 5. The CDR3 is 15 residues long. The germline CDR1 and CDR2 sequences are SGHRS and YFSETQ. The CDR3 sequence is CASSLDGTGSTEAFF. For the CDR3, the DNA is TGCGCCAGCAGCTTGGATGGGACAGGGAGTACTGAAGCTTTCTTT.